This entry describes one T cell receptor (beta chain). Isolation of naive CD8 T cells was achieved by sorting on a CD8+CD4-CCR7+CD45RA+ phenotype. TCRdb reprocessed the PCR reads via MiXCR and lists one record per CDR3 protein. The sample lists approximately 90,000 distinct CDR3 sequences, approximately 24% occurring once. Germline assignment: CDR1 LGHNA and CDR2 YSLEER. The CDR3 is 15 residues long. V gave up 1 base and J gave up 3 bases; unmatched junction bases: 4. The data stem from a study of molecular identifiers for immune sequencing clone quantification. The genes are TRBV4-3 and TRBJ2-7; 9 bases agree with TRBD2. Sequenced sample: naive CD8+ T cells from blood, with Jurkat cell RNA spiked in. The subset was: FACS-sorted CD8+CD4-CCR7+CD45RA+ naive T cells. The source is a human donor in good health. Some libraries in this study had Jurkat cell RNA spiked in. The CDR3 region is CASSQVPSGNYEQYF. The CDR3 coding sequence is TGCGCCAGCAGCCAAGTCCCTAGCGGGAACTACGAGCAGTACTTC.